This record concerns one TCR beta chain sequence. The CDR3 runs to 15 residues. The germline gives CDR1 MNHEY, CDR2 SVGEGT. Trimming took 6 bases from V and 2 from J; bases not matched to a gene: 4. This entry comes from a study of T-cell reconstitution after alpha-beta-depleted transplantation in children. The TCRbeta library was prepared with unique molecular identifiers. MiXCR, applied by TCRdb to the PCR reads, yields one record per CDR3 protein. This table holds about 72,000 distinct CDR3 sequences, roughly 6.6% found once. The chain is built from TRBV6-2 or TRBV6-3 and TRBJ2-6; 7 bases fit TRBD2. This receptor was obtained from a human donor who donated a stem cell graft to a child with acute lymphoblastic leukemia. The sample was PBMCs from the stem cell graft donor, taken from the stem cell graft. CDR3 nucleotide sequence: TGTGCCAGCAGCTCCGGGGGGACTGGGGCCAACGTCCTGACTTTC. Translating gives CASSSGGTGANVLTF.